One T cell receptor beta chain is described in this entry. Its antigen is currently not known. The listed sequencing device is Illumina HiSeq 2000. The TCR beta cDNA libraries were made using 5'RACE template switching, a step that added both a universal primer site and unique molecular identifiers. Priming for cDNA synthesis came from the TCR beta constant segment, and two successive PCR amplification steps followed. In the paper's pipeline: MIGEC was used to demultiplex reads and group the reads by UMI, and MiTCR was used to assemble and quantify clonotypes. To remove erroneous sequences, TCR cDNA sequences were retained only when supported by two or more reads. Downstream repertoire analysis used the tcR package, and clonotypes were matched across fractions by CDR3 nucleotide sequence plus V segment. Antigen specificity was annotated against VDJdb with VDJmatch, allowing one amino acid substitution in CDR3. The reads, reprocessed by TCRdb, yield one row per CDR3 protein sequence and no DNA. It is TCRdb's table, rather than the study itself, that gives the V and J calls and clone size. The sample table includes roughly 450,000 distinct CDR3 sequences. In total, the top ten clones hold over 1.3% of the sample.

HCMV serostatus was determined by detecting HCMV-specific IgG in serum with a commercial ELISA kit. Peripheral blood mononuclear cells were isolated from blood by Ficoll density gradient centrifugation. This sample was taken from a study of T cells expressing NK-cell markers (dated by TCRdb to about 2020). For the study in its entirety: Three sorted T-cell subsets (CD3+CD56+NKG2C+, CD3+CD56+NKG2C- and CD3+CD56-NKG2C+) from fewer than 10 donors had their TCR beta-chain repertoires profiled. Of the eight sequenced donors, seven were found to be HCMV-seropositive and one was found to be HCMV-seronegative. All eight donors whose samples were sequenced were randomly selected healthy volunteers, three of them men and five women. Illumina HiSeq 2000/2500, MiSeq or NextSeq was used to sequence libraries as 2 x 150 bp reads.

Summary of the overall study and its limitations: Those dominant clonotypes were again the most abundant among CD3+CD56-NKG2C+ cells in a handful of donors, at about 28.3-60.1%. In about 6 donors, the dominant CD3+CD56+NKG2C+ clonotypes were found to rank among the top 10 CD8+ clonotypes and to make up roughly 1.0-8% of CD8+ T cells. Whether the expanded NKG2C-expressing T cell clones were specific for HCMV antigens remained unclear.

The cysteine opens and the phenylalanine closes a CDR3 of 17 amino acids. The nucleotide record is missing. From a lookup of the germline V gene (reference sequence), CDR1 and CDR2 are SGHAT and FQDESV. The TCR sequence derives from a woman aged 50 to 65 in good health. Donor details come from another sample of the same person, matched by shared clones. The sequence is built from TRBV11-1 and TRBJ2-2; the D call of TRBD2 rests on TCRdb alone, since no DNA is present to check it. The specimen was blood T cells: a sorted CD56 or NKG2C T cell subset, CD4+ or CD8+ T cells, or bulk PBMC T cells (not recorded which). The CDR3 sequence is CASSRPRSGRTPGELFF.